The 7 T cell receptor beta chains listed next were all sequenced from one sample in a study of blood T cell repertoires in COVID-19 (dated by TCRdb to the early 2020s). Receptor amplification or capture employed the immunoSEQ multiplex PCR assay. Imported from immuneACCESS, the table was reduced by TCRdb to in-frame sequences with V and J called. These copies leave out some clones; in studies compared against another copy, an unresolved V gene accounts for under half, and the cause of the remainder is not known. Here the sample has roughly 300,000 clones; 75% to 95% occur a single time. 6% to 7% of the sample comes from the top ten. Sequencing used peripheral blood. The receptor source for this set is a woman aged 25 to 39 with COVID-19, enrolled during active disease.

CDR3 nucleotides: TGCGCCAGCAGCCAAGAGGGGGGATCTACGGGGGACACCGGGGAGCTGTTTTTT. Its translation: CASSQEGGSTGDTGELFF. The chain combines TRBV4-1 with TRBJ2-2; D is perhaps TRBD2 (6 bases). The CDR3 totals 18 residues. The V gene's germline CDR1 is MGHRA and CDR2 YSYEKL. The V gene lost 0 bases and the J gene lost 3 bases, with 17 bases spanning the gap.

This chain joins TRBV28 and TRBJ2-6; 13 positions agree with TRBD2. The germline CDR1 and CDR2 sequences are MDHEN and SYDVKM. The CDR3 is 17 amino acids. Trimming at V came to 8 bases and at J to 2 bases, leaving 6 bases not matched to a gene. CDR3 protein: CASGSLAGGPGANVLTF. The CDR3 region has the DNA TGTGCCAGCGGATCACTAGCGGGGGGGCCTGGGGCCAACGTCCTGACTTTC.

V gene TRBV19 combines with J gene TRBJ2-1; D not certain. The CDR3 spans 13 residues. Trimming pared 5 bases from V and 6 bases from J, leaving 11 bases between. The germline CDR1 and CDR2 sequences are LNHDA and SQIVND (reference sequence). The chain's CDR3 is CASSDRPGNEQFF. The CDR3 nucleotides read TGTGCCAGTAGTGACCGACCGGGCAATGAGCAGTTCTTC.

The genes are TRBV11-2 and TRBJ2-7; D is unclear. The CDR3 is 13 amino acids. Trimming took 4 bases from V and 4 from J, leaving 11 bases between them. From germline, CDR1 is SGHAT and CDR2 FQNNGV. CDR3: CASSSSGSYEQYF. CDR3 bases: TGTGCCAGCAGCTCTTCCGGGTCGTACGAGCAGTACTTC.

This clone was observed a single time. V is TRBV5-4 and J is TRBJ2-7; TRBD1 matches 9 bases. Per the germline V gene, CDR1 is SGHNT and CDR2 is YYREEE (reference sequence). Unmatched junction bases numbered 8, after V lost 4 bases and J lost 6 bases. The CDR3 length is 14 residues. CDR3 region: CASSPPGQGPEQYF. CDR3 in DNA: TGTGCCAGCAGCCCTCCGGGACAGGGACCCGAGCAGTACTTC. Full variable domain (remainder filled in from reference TRBV5-4 and TRBJ2-7): ETGVTQSPTHLIKTRGQQVTLRCSSQSGHNTVSWYQQALGQGPQFIFQYYREEENGRGNFPPRFSGLQFPNYSSELNVNALELDDSALYLCASSPPGQGPEQYFGPGTRLTVT.

This sequence joins TRBV6-5 and TRBJ2-3; 10 positions match TRBD2. The CDR3 extends over 16 amino acids. From germline, CDR1 is MNHEY and CDR2 SVGAGI. The J segment lost 5 bases and the V segment lost 2 bases, leaving 7 bases of the junction unmatched. The CDR3 reads CASSYRLAGVGDTQYF. In DNA, the CDR3 is TGTGCCAGCAGTTACCGCCTAGCGGGAGTCGGAGATACGCAGTATTTT.

The CDR3 DNA follows: TGTGCCAGTACCCCGGGGAGCAGGGGCACTGAAGCTTTCTTT. Translated, it gives CASTPGSRGTEAFF. The rearrangement links TRBV27 to TRBJ1-1, with a weak D call TRBD1 (6 bases). Germline loops: CDR1 MNHEY, CDR2 SMNVEV (reference sequence). This CDR3 region has 14 residues. The ends were cut back, 9 bases at V and 4 bases at J, with 18 bases in the middle.